Below are 22 T cell receptor beta chains sequenced from a single sample in a study of blood T cells in healthy people across ages. With a J-beta primer mix and a sample-barcoded 5' primer, a second PCR ran 7 to 11 cycles. One entry per CDR3 protein, called by TCRdb with MiXCR from the 5' RACE reads. The sample contains some 900,000 distinct CDR3 sequences, around 48% of which appear only once. Material for sequencing was blood. The origin of the receptors is a young man in good health.

This clonotype turned up a few times. The chain recombines TRBV9 with TRBJ2-5; D is possibly TRBD1 (5 bases). Per the germline V gene, CDR1 is SGDLS and CDR2 is YYNGEE. Trimming left V 4 bases short and J 2 bases short, with 15 bases between. This CDR3 is 15 amino acids long. In DNA form, the CDR3 reads TGTGCCAGCAGCTTTGGACAATTTATTCAAGAGACCCAGTACTTC. It translates to CASSFGQFIQETQYF.

The CDR3 loop is CASAYPGRYNEQFF. DNA for the CDR3: TGCGCCAGCGCCTACCCGGGCCGTTACAATGAGCAGTTCTTC. The J gene is TRBJ2-1, the V gene TRBV5-1; D is unresolved. Between the trimmed V and J ends, which lost 7 bases and 4 bases, there was a span of 15 bases. Germline V CDR1 and CDR2: SGHRS, YFSETQ. This CDR3 has 14 amino acids. Based on the CDR3 plus reference TRBV5-1 and TRBJ2-1, the full variable domain is KAGVTQTPRYLIKTRGQQVTLSCSPISGHRSVSWYQQTPGQGLQFLFEYFSETQRNKGNFPGRFSGRQFSNSRSEMNVSTLELGDSALYLCASAYPGRYNEQFFGPGTRLTVL.

The chain combines TRBV5-1 with TRBJ1-5; a possible D gene is TRBD1 (5 bases). Trimming stripped 0 bases from V and 3 bases from J, with 10 bases between. Per the germline V gene, CDR1 is SGHRS and CDR2 is YFSETQ. This CDR3 has 15 residues. CDR3 DNA: TGCGCCAGCAGCTTGGCGGGACGGGTCAATCAGCCCCAGCATTTT. Protein product: CASSLAGRVNQPQHF.

The chain links TRBV9 to TRBJ2-4; 9 bases fit TRBD1. The germline CDR1 and CDR2 sequences are SGDLS and YYNGEE. The CDR3 is 16 amino acids. Trimming cost V 0 bases and J 13 bases; bases outside gene matches: 14. CDR3 DNA: TGTGCCAGCAGCGTAGAAGTTGGGACAGGGTTAGAAACCCAGTACTTC. It yields the protein CASSVEVGTGLETQYF.

V is TRBV6-5 and J is TRBJ1-1; the D is unclear. V was shortened by 1 base and J by 1 base, with 7 bases between the two germline ends. CDR1 and CDR2 from the germline V gene are MNHEY and SVGAGI. The CDR3 is 14 residues long. DNA for the CDR3: TGTGCCAGCAGTTACTTGGCTGGGAACACTGAAGCTTTCTTT. Its protein product is CASSYLAGNTEAFF.

DNA for the CDR3: TGTGCCAGCAGTTACTCGGAGCGGGCTAGGTACGAGCAGTACTTC. It yields the protein CASSYSERARYEQYF. The V and J genes are TRBV6-5 and TRBJ2-7; maybe TRBD2 (6 bases). This CDR3 region has 15 residues. Trimming shortened V by 0 bases and J by 4 bases, and 13 bases separated the two germline ends. Germline lookup yields CDR1 MNHEY and CDR2 SVGAGI.

Ten or more counts support this clonotype. The chain uses TRBV27 and TRBJ1-4; D might be TRBD1 (5 bases). Per the germline V gene, CDR1 is MNHEY and CDR2 is SMNVEV (reference sequence). The germline V and J ends were trimmed by 2 bases and 7 bases, with 11 bases remaining between them. This CDR3 has 14 amino acids. In DNA, the CDR3 is TGTGCCAGCAGTTTAAGAGGGGTCTCTGAAAAACTGTTTTTT. As protein: CASSLRGVSEKLFF.

The chain uses TRBV7-2 and TRBJ2-5; 7 bases are shared with TRBD2. V shed 4 bases and J 11 bases; nucleotides not matched to a gene: 10. The CDR3 has 13 amino acids. Germline values: CDR1 SGHTA, CDR2 FQGNSA. The CDR3, as DNA: TGTGCCAGCAGCTCCCGGACTAGGAATGAGCAGTACTTC. Protein sequence: CASSSRTRNEQYF.

The chain couples TRBV29-1 to TRBJ2-3; D might be TRBD2 (7 bases). Germline-derived CDR1 and CDR2 are SQVTM and ANQGSEA. The CDR3 extends over 14 amino acids. Trimming shortened V by 7 bases and J by 3 bases, and 17 bases separated the two germline ends. CDR3 loop: CSGGGPSITDTQYF. Written as DNA, the CDR3 is TGCAGCGGGGGGGGCCCTTCGATTACAGATACGCAGTATTTT.

This clonotype occurred a few times. V and J are TRBV12-3 or TRBV12-4 and TRBJ2-3, with D unresolved. Trimming removed 4 bases at V and 2 bases at J, with 10 bases between. This CDR3 is built from 14 residues. DNA for the CDR3: TGTGCCAGCAGTTATGGAGCCCACACAGATACGCAGTATTTT. Protein sequence: CASSYGAHTDTQYF.

The chain combines TRBV30 with TRBJ1-2, with TRBD1 matching over 9 bases. This CDR3 region has 13 residues. The germline V gene encodes CDR1 GTSNPN and CDR2 SVGIG (reference sequence). V shed 0 bases and J 5 bases; nucleotides not matched to a gene: 1. The chain's CDR3 is CAWSVGTGYGYTF. As DNA, the CDR3 is TGTGCCTGGAGTGTCGGGACAGGGTATGGCTACACCTTC.

This clonotype occurred many times. CDR3 sequence: CAISDTVPKTQYF. The CDR3 nucleotides read TGTGCCATCAGTGATACAGTCCCCAAGACCCAGTACTTC. The genes are TRBV10-3 and TRBJ2-5, with D uncertain. The germline V gene has CDR1 ENHRY and CDR2 SYGVKD. V was trimmed by 3 bases and J by 6 bases, leaving 11 bases between them. This CDR3 has 13 residues.

The rearrangement links TRBV20-1 to TRBJ2-7; 9 bases agree with TRBD2. The CDR3 is made up of 17 amino acids. The J segment lost 4 bases and the V segment lost 0 bases, leaving 13 bases of the junction unmatched. CDR1 and CDR2 (germline): DFQATT, SNEGSKA (reference sequence). The chain's CDR3 is CSARDSGSGGRTYEQYF. CDR3 DNA: TGCAGTGCTAGAGATAGCGGTAGCGGGGGAAGAACGTACGAGCAGTACTTC.

This clonotype appeared a single time. V is TRBV5-1 and J is TRBJ2-6; TRBD1 aligns across 11 bases. Trimming removed 4 bases from V and 3 bases from J; junction bases left unmatched: 3. The CDR3 contains 16 residues. Germline CDR1 SGHRS, CDR2 YFSETQ. Written as DNA, the CDR3 is TGCGCCAGCAGCCTGGGACAGGGGGGTGGGGCCAACGTCCTGACTTTC. Residues: CASSLGQGGGANVLTF. Complete variable domain (other parts from reference TRBV5-1 and TRBJ2-6): KAGVTQTPRYLIKTRGQQVTLSCSPISGHRSVSWYQQTPGQGLQFLFEYFSETQRNKGNFPGRFSGRQFSNSRSEMNVSTLELGDSALYLCASSLGQGGGANVLTFGAGSRLTVL.

CDR3: CASSHQTGFPFF. CDR3 nucleotide sequence: TGTGCCAGCAGCCACCAGACAGGTTTTCCGTTCTTC. The chain is built from TRBV11-2 and TRBJ2-1, with D possibly being TRBD1 (6 bases). Germline V lookup: CDR1 SGHAT, CDR2 FQNNGV. This CDR3 comprises 12 residues. Between the trimmed V and J ends, which lost 5 bases and 15 bases, there was a span of 17 bases.

This clonotype came up a few times. The rearrangement joins TRBV25-1 to TRBJ1-4, with D tentatively TRBD1 (5 bases). CDR1 is MGHDK and CDR2 is SYGVNS in the germline V gene. This CDR3 region has 15 residues. V was trimmed by 1 base and J by 1 base, leaving 7 bases between them. In nucleotides, the CDR3 is TGTGCCAGCAGTGAATCAGGGCGAACTAATGAAAAACTGTTTTTT. It translates to CASSESGRTNEKLFF.

V is TRBV7-9 and J is TRBJ2-7; possibly TRBD1 for D (5 bases). This CDR3 is 17 amino acids long. Trimming took 4 bases from V and 2 from J, leaving 21 bases between them. The germline V gene has CDR1 SEHNR and CDR2 FQNEAQ (reference sequence). CDR3 sequence reads: CASSWAYTGNIPYEQYF. The CDR3 nucleotides are TGTGCCAGCAGCTGGGCATATACAGGAAACATACCCTACGAGCAGTACTTC. Full variable domain (missing parts from reference TRBV7-9 and TRBJ2-7): DTGVSQNPRHKITKRGQNVTFRCDPISEHNRLYWYRQTLGQGPEFLTYFQNEAQLEKSRLLSDRFSAERPKGSFSTLEIQRTEQGDSAMYLCASSWAYTGNIPYEQYFGPGTRLTVT.

The genes are TRBV4-3 and TRBJ1-1; 7 bases match TRBD1. Trimming took 4 bases from V and 0 from J; bases not matched to a gene: 8. Germline-derived CDR1 and CDR2 are LGHNA and YSLEER. The CDR3 is made up of 16 amino acids. The DNA for the CDR3 is TGCGCCAGCAGCCCCGGGACAGCCTACATGAACACTGAAGCTTTCTTT. Translated, it gives CASSPGTAYMNTEAFF.

CDR3 nucleotide sequence: TGTGCCAGCAGTGGAGGGGGAGAGAGGAATGAGCAGTTCTTC. Encoded protein: CASSGGGERNEQFF. This rearrangement joins TRBV6-4 to TRBJ2-1; maybe TRBD1 (6 bases). The V end lost 4 bases, the J end lost 7 bases, and 14 bases lay between the germline ends. CDR3 size: 14 residues. Germline CDR1 and CDR2: MRHNA and SNTAGT.

The chain employs TRBV15 and TRBJ1-5; D is ambiguous. The CDR3 totals 15 residues. The germline V gene has CDR1 LNHNV and CDR2 YYDKDF (reference sequence). Deletions cut 1 base from V and 0 bases from J, with 7 bases between. The CDR3 coding sequence is TGTGCCACCAGCAGAGTTCCGAATAGCAATCAGCCCCAGCATTTT. Its translation is CATSRVPNSNQPQHF.

This clonotype was seen only once. J is TRBJ2-2 and V is TRBV5-1, with TRBD2 as a possible D gene (6 bases). Looked up from germline, CDR1 is SGHRS and CDR2 is YFSETQ. CDR3 length: 16 amino acids. Trimming pared 0 bases from V and 3 bases from J, leaving 12 bases between. The CDR3 is CASSLDPGVDTGELFF. Here the CDR3 DNA reads TGCGCCAGCAGCTTGGACCCGGGAGTGGACACCGGGGAGCTGTTTTTT.

CDR3 DNA sequence: TGTGCCAGCTCACCACCGTCGGTAGCCCATGAGCAGTTCTTC. It yields the protein CASSPPSVAHEQFF. V usage is TRBV18 and J usage is TRBJ2-1; D remains ambiguous. The CDR3 is made up of 14 amino acids. Trimming cost V 0 bases and J 8 bases, with 11 bases left between them. In germline, CDR1 is KGHSH, CDR2 LQKENI.